This is a list of T cell receptor beta chains from one sample in a study of cytotoxic CD8 clonotypes in ibrutinib-treated CLL. Sequencing used immunoSEQ multiplex PCR; TCRdb keeps in-frame clones, though not all of them. The sample lists 110,000 to 150,000 clones; about 80% were seen once. The specimen was PBMCs, collected after 12 months of ibrutinib treatment. The receptor source for this set is a human donor with chronic lymphocytic leukemia. Each CDR3 is given with its conserved first and last residue. Each record gives: J gene, V gene, D gene, CDR3 protein. The D gene is left open where the match is weak.

TRBJ2-2,TRBV6-5,TRBD1,CATRRTGNTGELFF
TRBJ1-1,TRBV18,-,CASSPQTLNTEAFF
TRBJ2-1,TRBV13,TRBD1,CASSLEGQGYNEQFF
TRBJ2-7,TRBV5-4,-,CASSLLDFSYEQYF
TRBJ2-1,TRBV11-2,TRBD2,CASSRLERGVGEQFF
TRBJ1-2,TRBV9,-,CASSVGKTQYGYTF
TRBJ2-3,TRBV27,TRBD2,CASSLSLAGIYTQYF
TRBJ1-2,TRBV5-4,-,CASSWDRANYGYTF
TRBJ1-2,TRBV6-5,TRBD1,CASSSGTGEGGYTF
TRBJ2-4,TRBV19,TRBD2,CASGRALAKNIQYF
TRBJ1-6,TRBV6-5,-,CASSYWRQRNSPLHF
TRBJ1-1,TRBV19,-,CASSMGGQAVTEAFF
TRBJ2-7,TRBV28,TRBD2,CATRSRPGLGVNEQYF
TRBJ2-4,TRBV15,-,CATWAQGENIQYF
TRBJ2-7,TRBV2,TRBD1,CASSGISKQGKREQYF
TRBJ1-2,TRBV7-9,-,CASSLKGYTF
TRBJ2-1,TRBV7-2,TRBD1,CASSLILGGFANEQFF
TRBJ2-4,TRBV18,-,CASSPLGASAIAKNIQYF
TRBJ1-2,TRBV6-5,-,CASSPTVFRGYGYTF
TRBJ1-1,TRBV5-1,TRBD1,CASSDVQGTRAFF
TRBJ2-5,TRBV11-2,-,CASSFVQQETQYF
TRBJ2-7,TRBV21-1,-,CASSTDRVGGEQYF
TRBJ1-5,TRBV6-5,-,CASSYSPQYQPQHF
TRBJ2-7,TRBV18,-,CASSPGLVTFYEQYF
TRBJ1-1,TRBV11-1,-,CASSLVGTEVAFF
TRBJ1-3,TRBV13,TRBD1,CASILTQGHLGNTIYF
TRBJ1-1,TRBV27,TRBD1,CASSPPDRGHRSTEAFF
TRBJ1-5,TRBV7-8,-,CASSLVRIPSNQPQHF
TRBJ1-2,TRBV7-2,-,CASSQQDRPGGYTF
TRBJ2-7,TRBV7-2,-,CASSQLRGSEQYF
TRBJ2-7,TRBV7-9,TRBD2,CASSSPPRLAVYEQYF
TRBJ2-1,TRBV2,-,CASSNQGINEQFF
TRBJ1-1,TRBV4-3,TRBD1,CASNRRDRPNTEAFF
TRBJ2-1,TRBV28,TRBD1,CASIFRGSSYNEQFF
TRBJ2-5,TRBV7-6,TRBD2,CASSPLAGGIQETQYF
TRBJ2-2,TRBV5-1,-,CASSLAGRTGTGELFF
TRBJ1-1,TRBV7-3,-,CASSFSAGMNTEAFF
TRBJ1-4,TRBV18,-,CASSRDVPAQLFF
TRBJ2-6,TRBV7-9,-,CASSLTGVLGGANVLTF
TRBJ2-1,TRBV4-3,TRBD2,CASSQTAGGPGNEQFF
TRBJ2-7,TRBV5-1,TRBD1,CASSLQGTDEQYF
TRBJ1-6,TRBV19,-,CASSIGTARSYNSPLHF
TRBJ2-3,TRBV25-1,-,CASSSRGADTQYF
TRBJ2-7,TRBV6-1,-,CASRRGQGSYEQYF
TRBJ2-7,TRBV7-2,-,CASTQGGTSYEQYF
TRBJ1-2,TRBV6-5,-,CASSELWTAYGYTF
TRBJ1-5,TRBV10-3,-,CAISYVESNQPQHF
TRBJ2-7,TRBV2,-,CASSDLAGSYEQYF
TRBJ1-2,TRBV2,-,CASTGEGLWGYTF
TRBJ2-1,TRBV5-5,TRBD2,CASSPGLAGEYNEQFF